This is a list of T cell receptor beta chains from one sample in a study of blood T cell repertoires in COVID-19. TCRdb keeps only in-frame clones here, not all; method: immunoSEQ multiplex PCR. The sample carries roughly 200,000 clones, 70% to 80% recorded once. The sequencing sample was made of peripheral blood. The receptors derive from a woman aged 40 to 50 with COVID-19, enrolled during active disease. The CDR3 runs from the conserved cysteine through the conserved F or W. The D gene is left open where the match is weak. Not all rows give a size; the values are once, few, many and, for expanded clones, a class.

len	d_gene	v_gene	j_gene	abundance	CDR3nt	CDR3aa
15	TRBD2	TRBV7-2	TRBJ2-3	.	TGTGCCAGCACCCGGGGGGGGTTACTGGCAGGTACGCAGTATTTT	CASTRGGLLAGTQYF
16	TRBD1	TRBV7-2	TRBJ2-2	.	TGTGCCAGCCCAAGCGAGGGACAGGGGTCCACCGGGGAGCTGTTTTTT	CASPSEGQGSTGELFF
13	.	TRBV19	TRBJ1-1	few	TGTGCCAGTAGTATCGAGTCGGGGGGCGGAGCTTTCTTT	CASSIESGGGAFF
13	.	TRBV12-3/TRBV12-4	TRBJ1-1	.	TGTGCCAGCAGTTTCCCCGGGGACACTGAAGCTTTCTTT	CASSFPGDTEAFF
14	.	TRBV18	TRBJ1-2	once	TGTGCCAGCTCACCCAGACAGGCTAACTATGGCTACACCTTC	CASSPRQANYGYTF
14	.	TRBV19	TRBJ2-5	.	TGTGCCAGTAGTTTACAGGGGGGGGGAGAGACCCAGTACTTC	CASSLQGGGETQYF
17	.	TRBV19	TRBJ1-6	.	TGTGCCACCAGTCGACCCCGGGGGAGCTCCTATAATTCACCCCTCCACTTT	CATSRPRGSSYNSPLHF
17	TRBD1	TRBV5-5	TRBJ2-2	.	TGTGCCAGCAGCCCGGACAGGGGAATAAATCGCGCGAGGGAGCTGTTTTTT	CASSPDRGINRARELFF
13	.	TRBV19	TRBJ1-2	once	TGTGCCAGCGGCAACTCAGGGAACTATGGCTACACCTTC	CASGNSGNYGYTF
11	.	TRBV30	TRBJ2-7	few	TGTGCCTGGAGTCTGTATAACGAGCAGTACTTC	CAWSLYNEQYF
15	.	TRBV5-6	TRBJ1-2	.	TGTGCCAGCAGCTATAGGGGCAGCATTAACTATGGCTACACCTTC	CASSYRGSINYGYTF
14	TRBD1	TRBV6-5	TRBJ1-5	.	TGTGCCAGCAGTTCGGGACAGGGAAATCAGCCCCAGCATTTT	CASSSGQGNQPQHF
14	TRBD1	TRBV7-3	TRBJ1-1	.	TGTGCCAGCAGCTTTTCCGACAGGGGCACTGAAGCTTTCTTT	CASSFSDRGTEAFF
13	.	TRBV12-3/TRBV12-4	TRBJ1-1	.	TGTGCCAGCAGTCCCCAGGGGAACACTGAAGCTTTCTTT	CASSPQGNTEAFF
14	TRBD1	TRBV6-6	TRBJ1-2	.	TGTGCCAGCAGTGGTTGGACAGGGAAAAGCGGCTACACCTTC	CASSGWTGKSGYTF
15	TRBD2	TRBV30	TRBJ2-3	few	TGTGCCTGGAGCGGACTAGCGGGGAACACAGATACGCAGTATTTT	CAWSGLAGNTDTQYF
13	.	TRBV30	TRBJ2-7	.	TGTGCCTGGAGGTTTGGTAGGGGATCCGAGCAGTACTTC	CAWRFGRGSEQYF
12	.	TRBV5-1	TRBJ1-2	.	TGCGCCAGCAGCGAGGTACCCTATGGCTACACCTTC	CASSEVPYGYTF
14	.	TRBV5-1	TRBJ2-3	.	TGCGCCAGCAGCCTGGACAGTAGCACAGATACGCAGTATTTT	CASSLDSSTDTQYF